This T cell receptor beta chain was found in a study of blood T cell repertoires in COVID-19. On the study more broadly: The United States, Italy and Spain provided the acute and convalescent COVID-19 samples. From T cells, B-cell-depleted T cells, or PBMCs came the material, which was cDNA or gDNA.

As handled by the study authors: Amplifying reference gene primers gave estimates of nucleated cell counts. The method was immunoSEQ multiplex PCR; TCRdb's version includes in-frame clones alone and lacks a portion of them. V and J calls plus clone size are reproduced from that table; the DNA served to infer D and trimming. This table holds under 200,000 clones, approximately 86% found once. Seattle patients were enrolled during active infection and followed longitudinally. This CDR3 contains 12 residues. Germline CDR1 and CDR2: SQVTM and ANQGSEA. The sample taken for sequencing was peripheral blood. This clonotype was obtained from a man in his sixties with COVID-19, enrolled during active disease. The chain couples TRBV29-1 to TRBJ2-4; TRBD2 is a possible D gene (5 bases). This chain's CDR3 is CGVAEDSDIQYF. The CDR3 DNA reads as TGCGGAGTGGCCGAGGACTCGGACATTCAGTACTTC.